This is a list of T cell receptor beta chains from one sample in a study of beta chain features in type 1 diabetes. TCRdb's table, derived via immunoSEQ multiplex PCR, lists solely in-frame clones and lacks some. The sample carries a few hundred thousand clones, approximately 10% recorded once. Sequencing input: naive CD4+ T cells from blood. The source is a woman in her twenties or thirties in good health. CDR3s include the opening cysteine and the closing phenylalanine or tryptophan. D genes are given only for firm matches. Clone sizes are given selectively: once, few, many, or a class where the clone is expanded.

D gene	V gene	clone size	J gene	CDR3 DNA	CDR3 protein
TRBD2	TRBV5-6	few	TRBJ2-1	TGTGCCAGCAGCTCGTCTCCGGGACTAGCGGGAAATGAGCAGTTCTTC	CASSSSPGLAGNEQFF
NA	TRBV4-1	few	TRBJ1-2	TGCGCCAGCAGCCAAGAGGAGGTGGCTGGCTACACCTTC	CASSQEEVAGYTF
NA	TRBV5-1	NA	TRBJ1-4	TGCGCCAGCAGCCCGAGATGGCAGGGGTCTAATGAAAAACTGTTTTTT	CASSPRWQGSNEKLFF
NA	TRBV6-1	NA	TRBJ2-1	TGTGCCAGCAGTGAAGCGATCCTAGCGCCTGCCTACAATGAGCAGTTCTTC	CASSEAILAPAYNEQFF
TRBD2	TRBV4-2	few	TRBJ2-3	TGTGCCAGCAGCCACTCGGGAGGGGCGACAGATACGCAGTATTTT	CASSHSGGATDTQYF
NA	TRBV2	few	TRBJ2-5	TGTGCCAGCAGAGCTCAAGGTGGGACAACCCTAGAGACCCAGTACTTC	CASRAQGGTTLETQYF
NA	TRBV9	NA	TRBJ2-6	TGTGCCAGCAGGCGGGACGAAACTTCTGGGGCCAACGTCCTGACTTTC	CASRRDETSGANVLTF
TRBD2	TRBV13	few	TRBJ2-7	TGTGCCAGCAGCTTCGGGAGGGTATCGGGCGAGCAGTACTTC	CASSFGRVSGEQYF
NA	TRBV5-1	NA	TRBJ2-2	TGCGCCAGCAGCTTAGGACAGCAGAACACCGGGGAGCTGTTTTTT	CASSLGQQNTGELFF
TRBD2	TRBV4-3	few	TRBJ2-1	TGCGCCAGCAGCCAAGAATCTAGGACTAGCGGGAGGGCTTCCAATGAGCAGTTCTTC	CASSQESRTSGRASNEQFF
NA	TRBV27	NA	TRBJ2-7	TGTGCCAGCAAGGATAGCGGTTTCTACGAGCAGTACTTC	CASKDSGFYEQYF
TRBD1	TRBV12-5	NA	TRBJ2-3	TGTGCTAGTGGTTTCCGGGACAGGGACACAGATACGCAGTATTTT	CASGFRDRDTDTQYF
NA	TRBV7-2	few	TRBJ1-5	TGTGCCAGCAGCTTAGTGGCGGCAAATCAGCCCCAGCATTTT	CASSLVAANQPQHF
TRBD1	TRBV27	few	TRBJ2-1	TGTGCCAGCAGTTTGGCCAGGGGGCGAAGAGGGGCCAATGAGCAGTTCTTC	CASSLARGRRGANEQFF
TRBD1	TRBV7-2	few	TRBJ1-5	TGTGCCAGCAGCAACGGACAGGGAAATCAGCCCCAGCATTTT	CASSNGQGNQPQHF
TRBD1	TRBV30	few	TRBJ2-7	TGTGCCTGGAGTTCCGGGACAGATTACGAGCAGTACTTC	CAWSSGTDYEQYF
TRBD2	TRBV5-1	NA	TRBJ2-7	TGCGCCAGCAGGGTGAGCGGACTAGCGACCAACGAGCAGTACTTC	CASRVSGLATNEQYF
NA	TRBV5-1	few	TRBJ1-1	TGCGCCAGCAGCTTGGATTCGGGGATGAACACTGAAGCTTTCTTT	CASSLDSGMNTEAFF
NA	TRBV19	NA	TRBJ2-5	TGTGCCAGTAGTACGATCCGGGACAACCAAGAGACCCAGTACTTC	CASSTIRDNQETQYF
NA	TRBV18	NA	TRBJ1-4	TGTGCCAGCTCACCAACCGAATTCGCGACTAATGAAAAACTGTTTTTT	CASSPTEFATNEKLFF
TRBD2	TRBV11-2	NA	TRBJ2-6	TGTGCCAGCAGCTTAGGTCTAGCGGGGACCTCTGGGGCCAACGTCCTGACTTTC	CASSLGLAGTSGANVLTF
TRBD2	TRBV7-2	few	TRBJ2-7	TGTGCCAGCAGCTTATATCGGGAGGACCACGAGCAGTACTTC	CASSLYREDHEQYF
TRBD1	TRBV7-3	NA	TRBJ1-5	TGTGCCAGCAGCTGGACAGGGGATCAGCCCCAGCATTTT	CASSWTGDQPQHF
TRBD1	TRBV5-1	few	TRBJ1-1	TGCGCCAGCAGCAAACGACAGGGGATAGACACTGAAGCTTTCTTT	CASSKRQGIDTEAFF
TRBD2	TRBV7-6	few	TRBJ2-1	TGTGCCAGCAGCAGCGCCGCCGGGACTAGCGGGGGCTACAATGAGCAGTTCTTC	CASSSAAGTSGGYNEQFF
NA	TRBV19	few	TRBJ2-1	TGTGCCAGTAGTATAGAAATCAGCTCCTACAATGAGCAGTTCTTC	CASSIEISSYNEQFF
TRBD2	TRBV18	NA	TRBJ2-7	TGTGCCAGCTCACCCAACCCTAGCGGTTTGGCCTACGAGCAGTACTTC	CASSPNPSGLAYEQYF
NA	TRBV29-1	NA	TRBJ2-7	TGCAGCGTTGCCAGGCTACCCACCCACGAGCAGTACTTC	CSVARLPTHEQYF
NA	TRBV9	NA	TRBJ1-1	TGTGCCAGCAGCACGAAAGGGGGAGCGAACACTGAAGCTTTCTTT	CASSTKGGANTEAFF
TRBD1	TRBV27	few	TRBJ1-2	TGTGCCAGCAGGGGGACAGGGGAACAACTTGGCTATGGCTACACCTTC	CASRGTGEQLGYGYTF
NA	TRBV28	NA	TRBJ2-7	TGTGCCAGCAGTTGGCAAAGGGGTGTCACCTACGAGCAGTACTTC	CASSWQRGVTYEQYF